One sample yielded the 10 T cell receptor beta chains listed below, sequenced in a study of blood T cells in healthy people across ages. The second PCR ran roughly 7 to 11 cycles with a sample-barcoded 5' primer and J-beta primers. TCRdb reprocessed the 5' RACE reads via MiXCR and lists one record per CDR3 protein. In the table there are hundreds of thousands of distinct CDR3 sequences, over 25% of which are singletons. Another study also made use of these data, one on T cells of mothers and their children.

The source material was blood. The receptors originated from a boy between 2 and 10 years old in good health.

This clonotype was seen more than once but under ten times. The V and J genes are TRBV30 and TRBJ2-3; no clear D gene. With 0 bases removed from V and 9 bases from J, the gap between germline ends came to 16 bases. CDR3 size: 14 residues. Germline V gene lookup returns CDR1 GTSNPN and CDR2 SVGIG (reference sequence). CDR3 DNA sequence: TGTGCCTGGAGTGTACCCGGGTGGGCCCACACGCAGTATTTT. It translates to CAWSVPGWAHTQYF.

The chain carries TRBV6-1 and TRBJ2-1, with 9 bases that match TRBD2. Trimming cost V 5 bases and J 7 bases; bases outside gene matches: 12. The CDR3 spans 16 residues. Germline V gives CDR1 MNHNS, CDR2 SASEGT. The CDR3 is CASSYGPSGRKNEQFF. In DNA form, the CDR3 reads TGTGCCAGCAGTTATGGCCCGAGCGGGAGGAAAAATGAGCAGTTCTTC.

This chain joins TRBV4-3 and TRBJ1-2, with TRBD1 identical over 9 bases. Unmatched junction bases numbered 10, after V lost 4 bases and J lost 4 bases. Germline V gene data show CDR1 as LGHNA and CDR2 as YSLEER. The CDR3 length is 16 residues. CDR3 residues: CASSPEYRGHGYGYTF. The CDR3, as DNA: TGCGCCAGCAGCCCCGAATACAGGGGGCATGGCTATGGCTACACCTTC.

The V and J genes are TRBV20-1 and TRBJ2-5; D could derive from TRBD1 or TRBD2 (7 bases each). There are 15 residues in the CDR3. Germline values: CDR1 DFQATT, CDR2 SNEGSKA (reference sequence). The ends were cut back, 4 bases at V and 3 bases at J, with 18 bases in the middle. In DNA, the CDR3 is TGCAGTGCTAACCCAGGGGGGGCCGGAAAAGAGACCCAGTACTTC. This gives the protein CSANPGGAGKETQYF.

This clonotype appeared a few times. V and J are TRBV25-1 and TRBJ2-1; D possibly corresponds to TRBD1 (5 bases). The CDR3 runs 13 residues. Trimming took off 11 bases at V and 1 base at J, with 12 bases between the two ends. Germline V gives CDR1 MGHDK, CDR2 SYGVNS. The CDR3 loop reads CAVGRGSYNEQFF. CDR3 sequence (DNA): TGTGCCGTAGGAAGGGGTTCCTACAATGAGCAGTTCTTC.

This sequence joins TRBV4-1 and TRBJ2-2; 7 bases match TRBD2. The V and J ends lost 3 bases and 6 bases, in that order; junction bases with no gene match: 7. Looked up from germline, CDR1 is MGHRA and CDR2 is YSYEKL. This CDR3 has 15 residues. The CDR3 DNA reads TGCGCCAGCAGCCAGCGGGAGAAGGGTCCCGGGGAGCTGTTTTTT. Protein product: CASSQREKGPGELFF.

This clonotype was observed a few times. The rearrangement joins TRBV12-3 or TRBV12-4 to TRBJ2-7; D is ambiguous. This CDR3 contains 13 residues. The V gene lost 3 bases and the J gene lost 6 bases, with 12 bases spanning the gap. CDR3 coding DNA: TGTGCCAGCAGTTTTGCTGGTGGGGTCGAGCAGTACTTC. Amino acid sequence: CASSFAGGVEQYF.

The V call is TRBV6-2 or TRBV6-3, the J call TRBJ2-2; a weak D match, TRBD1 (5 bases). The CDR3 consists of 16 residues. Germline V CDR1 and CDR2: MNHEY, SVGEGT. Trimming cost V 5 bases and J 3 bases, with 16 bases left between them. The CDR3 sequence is CASSMRRVGYTGELFF. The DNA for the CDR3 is TGTGCCAGCAGTATGCGCAGGGTTGGGTACACCGGGGAGCTGTTTTTT.

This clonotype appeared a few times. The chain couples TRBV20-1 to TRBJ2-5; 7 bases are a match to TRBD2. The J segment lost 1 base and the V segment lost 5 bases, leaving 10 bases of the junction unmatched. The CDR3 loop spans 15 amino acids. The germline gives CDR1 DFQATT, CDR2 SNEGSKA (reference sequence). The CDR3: CSAQSGAGVQETQYF. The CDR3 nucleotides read TGCAGTGCTCAAAGTGGGGCGGGGGTCCAAGAGACCCAGTACTTC.

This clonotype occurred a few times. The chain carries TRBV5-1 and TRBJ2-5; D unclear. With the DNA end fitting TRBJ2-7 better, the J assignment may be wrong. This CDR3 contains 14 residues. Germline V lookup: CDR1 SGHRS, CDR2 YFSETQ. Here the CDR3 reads CASSLGDPMDEQYF. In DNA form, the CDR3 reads TGCGCCAGCAGCTTGGGGGATCCCATGGACGAGCAGTACTTC.